This T cell receptor beta chain was sequenced during a study of T cell repertoires in cytomegalovirus infection (dated by TCRdb to about 2019). Concerning the study at large: Peptide stimulations targeted recently identified HLA-C-restricted CMV epitopes, whose presentation resists viral immunomodulation, together with well-studied HLA-B-restricted epitopes. Donor HLA type was relevant to the analysis, because carriage of CMV infection together with the matching HLA type was indicated by public TCR beta signatures.

On this clonotype: There is no known antigen for this receptor. No much larger clone is present one base from it, and per-base qualities are unavailable.

The CDR3 goes from the cysteine to the phenylalanine over 15 residues. Just the 45-base CDR3 DNA is kept, in frame starting at base 1. CDR1 and CDR2, per the germline V gene (reference sequence), are SEHNR and FQNEAQ. The germline V and J ends show losses of 5 bases and 6 bases respectively, and no gene match explains 11 bases of the junction. This specimen's treatment or condition label, per the study, means: in vitro stimulation with specific CMV peptide epitopes to enrich CMV-specific T cells. Sequencing was performed on an Illumina HiSeq 1500. TCRdb reworked the public reads: Q25 trimming with fastp, MiXCR clone assembly, productive beta chains retained. Each CDR3 protein gets just one entry, which takes the most common genes and DNA from the rows behind it. In this sample the table shows about 920,000 distinct CDR3 sequences, around 31% of which occur a single time. Together, the top ten hold over 12% of the sample.

Findings and caveats that apply to the study as a whole: Cumulative frequency of public TCR beta family members discriminated carriers of CMV infection plus the relevant HLA type in this cohort and an independent approximately 360-donor cohort. The ex vivo response was dominated by HLA-C-restricted CMV-specific TCR beta clonotypes, which also provided the single most frequent clonotype in two of eight donors.

Recombination linked TRBV7-9 to TRBJ1-2; TRBD1 lines up with 8 middle nucleotides. The sequencing used cultured CD8+ T cells from PBMCs, collected from culture after CMV antigen stimulation. The source of this sequence is a human donor in good health (CMV status not recorded). Some clones in this sample may be carry-over from other donors' samples. The CDR3 is CASSPTTGDLNGYTF. The nucleotides are TGTGCCAGCAGCCCGACGACAGGGGACCTTAATGGCTACACCTTC.